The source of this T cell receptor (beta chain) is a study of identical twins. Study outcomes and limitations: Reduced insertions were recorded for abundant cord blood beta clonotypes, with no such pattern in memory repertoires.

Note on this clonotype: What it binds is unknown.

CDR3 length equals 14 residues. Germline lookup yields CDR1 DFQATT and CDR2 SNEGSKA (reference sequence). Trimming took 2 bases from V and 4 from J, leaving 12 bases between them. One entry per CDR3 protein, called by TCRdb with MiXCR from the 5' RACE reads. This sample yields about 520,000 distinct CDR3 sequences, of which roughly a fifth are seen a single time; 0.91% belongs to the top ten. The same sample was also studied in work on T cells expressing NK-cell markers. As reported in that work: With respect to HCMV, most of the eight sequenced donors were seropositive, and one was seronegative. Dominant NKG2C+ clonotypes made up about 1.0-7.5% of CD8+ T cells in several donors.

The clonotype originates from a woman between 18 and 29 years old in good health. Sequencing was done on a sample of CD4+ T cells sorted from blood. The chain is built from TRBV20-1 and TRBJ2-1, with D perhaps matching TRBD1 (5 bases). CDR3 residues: CSARPRVSYNEQFF. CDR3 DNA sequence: TGCAGTGCTAGACCCAGGGTGTCTTACAATGAGCAGTTCTTC.